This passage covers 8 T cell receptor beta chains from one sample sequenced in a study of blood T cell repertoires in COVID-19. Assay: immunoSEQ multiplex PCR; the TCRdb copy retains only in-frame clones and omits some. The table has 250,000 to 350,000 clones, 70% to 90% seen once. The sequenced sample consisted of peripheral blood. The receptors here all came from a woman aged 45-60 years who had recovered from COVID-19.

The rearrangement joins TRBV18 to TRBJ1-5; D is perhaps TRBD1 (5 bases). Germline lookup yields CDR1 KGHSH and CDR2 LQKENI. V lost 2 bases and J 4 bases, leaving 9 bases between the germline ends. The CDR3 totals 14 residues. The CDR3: CASSPTTENQPQHF. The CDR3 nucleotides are TGTGCCAGCTCACCAACGACAGAAAATCAGCCCCAGCATTTT.

In DNA, the CDR3 is TGTGCCAGCAGCTTAACCGGGGACACCAATGGGGGAGAGACCCAGTACTTC. As protein: CASSLTGDTNGGETQYF. The chain employs TRBV7-3 and TRBJ2-5; possible D gene TRBD1, 6 bases. Between the trimmed V and J ends, which lost 0 bases and 4 bases, there was a span of 18 bases. Germline V gene sequence: CDR1 SGHTA, CDR2 FQGTGA. The CDR3 spans 17 residues.

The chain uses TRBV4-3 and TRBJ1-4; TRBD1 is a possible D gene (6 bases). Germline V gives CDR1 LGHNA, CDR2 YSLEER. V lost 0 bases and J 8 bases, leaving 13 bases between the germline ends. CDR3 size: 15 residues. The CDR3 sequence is CASSQDPRGREKLFF. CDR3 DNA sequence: TGCGCCAGCAGCCAAGACCCCAGGGGACGGGAAAAACTGTTTTTT.

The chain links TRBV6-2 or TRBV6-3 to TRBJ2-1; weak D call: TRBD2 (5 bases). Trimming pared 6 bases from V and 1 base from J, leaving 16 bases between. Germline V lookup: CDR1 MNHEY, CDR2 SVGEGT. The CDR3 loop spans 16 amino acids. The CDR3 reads CASSQAVPVSYNEQFF. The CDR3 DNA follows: TGTGCCAGCAGCCAAGCGGTACCCGTTTCCTACAATGAGCAGTTCTTC.

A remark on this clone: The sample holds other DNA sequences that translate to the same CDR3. The CDR3 sequence is CASSPTGGTEAFF. CDR3 bases: TGTGCCAGCTCACCGACAGGGGGTACTGAAGCTTTCTTT. The V gene is TRBV18, the J gene TRBJ1-1, with 9 bases that match TRBD1. The V and J ends lost 3 bases and 5 bases, in that order; junction bases with no gene match: 1. The CDR3 loop spans 13 amino acids. The germline V gene has CDR1 KGHSH and CDR2 LQKENI.

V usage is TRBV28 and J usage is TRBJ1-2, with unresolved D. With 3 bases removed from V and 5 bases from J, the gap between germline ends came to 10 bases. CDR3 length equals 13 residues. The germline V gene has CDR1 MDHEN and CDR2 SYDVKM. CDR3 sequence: CASSFGGPYGYTF. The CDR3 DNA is TGTGCCAGCAGTTTCGGCGGCCCGTATGGCTACACCTTC.

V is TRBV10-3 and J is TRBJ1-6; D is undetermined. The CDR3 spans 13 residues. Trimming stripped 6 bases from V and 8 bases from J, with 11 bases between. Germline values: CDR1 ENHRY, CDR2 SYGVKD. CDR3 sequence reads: CAIRPRWDSPLHF. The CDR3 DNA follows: TGTGCCATCAGGCCTAGGTGGGATTCACCCCTCCACTTT.

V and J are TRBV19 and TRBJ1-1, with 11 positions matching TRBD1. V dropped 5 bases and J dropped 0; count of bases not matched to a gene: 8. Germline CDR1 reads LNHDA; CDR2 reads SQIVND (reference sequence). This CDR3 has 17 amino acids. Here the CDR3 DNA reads TGTGCCAGTAGTGCCCGGGACAGGGGGGTTTTGAACACTGAAGCTTTCTTT. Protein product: CASSARDRGVLNTEAFF.